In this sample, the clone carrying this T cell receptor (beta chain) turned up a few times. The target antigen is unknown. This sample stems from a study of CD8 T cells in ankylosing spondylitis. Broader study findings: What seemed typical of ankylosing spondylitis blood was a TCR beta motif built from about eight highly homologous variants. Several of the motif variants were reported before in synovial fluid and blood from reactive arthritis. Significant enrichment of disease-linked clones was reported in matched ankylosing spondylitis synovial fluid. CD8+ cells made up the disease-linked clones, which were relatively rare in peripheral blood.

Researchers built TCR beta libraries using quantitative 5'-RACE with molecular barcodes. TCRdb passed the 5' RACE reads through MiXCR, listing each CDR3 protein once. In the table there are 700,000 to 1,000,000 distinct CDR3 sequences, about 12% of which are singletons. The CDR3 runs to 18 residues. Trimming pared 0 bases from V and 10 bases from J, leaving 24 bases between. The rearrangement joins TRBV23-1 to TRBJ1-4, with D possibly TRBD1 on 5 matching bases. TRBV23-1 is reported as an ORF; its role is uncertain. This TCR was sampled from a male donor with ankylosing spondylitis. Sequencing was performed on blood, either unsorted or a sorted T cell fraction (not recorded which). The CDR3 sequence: CASSQSSQCGHPTGKLFF. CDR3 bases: TGCGCCAGCAGTCAATCGTCACAATGCGGACACCCCACCGGAAAACTGTTTTTT.